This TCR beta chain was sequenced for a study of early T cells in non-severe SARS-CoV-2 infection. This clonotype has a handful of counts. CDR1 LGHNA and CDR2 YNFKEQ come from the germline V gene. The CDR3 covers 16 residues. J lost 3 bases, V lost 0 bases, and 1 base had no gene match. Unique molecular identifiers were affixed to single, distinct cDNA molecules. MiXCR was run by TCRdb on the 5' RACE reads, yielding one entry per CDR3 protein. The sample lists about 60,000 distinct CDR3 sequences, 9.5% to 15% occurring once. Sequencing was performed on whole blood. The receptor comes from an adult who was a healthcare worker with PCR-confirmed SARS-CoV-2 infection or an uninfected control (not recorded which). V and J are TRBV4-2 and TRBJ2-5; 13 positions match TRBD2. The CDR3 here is CASSQDGTSGEETQYF. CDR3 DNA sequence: TGTGCCAGCAGCCAAGACGGGACTAGCGGGGAAGAGACCCAGTACTTC.